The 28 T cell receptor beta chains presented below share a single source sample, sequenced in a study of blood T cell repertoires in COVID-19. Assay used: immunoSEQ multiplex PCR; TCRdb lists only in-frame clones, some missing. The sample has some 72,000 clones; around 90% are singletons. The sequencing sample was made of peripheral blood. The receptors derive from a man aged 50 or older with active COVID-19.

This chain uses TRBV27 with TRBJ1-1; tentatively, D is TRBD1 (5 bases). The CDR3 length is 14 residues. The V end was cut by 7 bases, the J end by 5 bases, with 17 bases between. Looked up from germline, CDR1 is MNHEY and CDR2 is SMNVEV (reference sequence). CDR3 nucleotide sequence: TGTGCCAGCACCTCGGGGGTCTTTGGGACTGAAGCTTTCTTT. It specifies CASTSGVFGTEAFF.

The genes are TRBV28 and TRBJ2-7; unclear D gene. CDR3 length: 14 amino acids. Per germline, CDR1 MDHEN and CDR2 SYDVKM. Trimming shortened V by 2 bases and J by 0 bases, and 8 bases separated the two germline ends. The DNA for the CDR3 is TGTGCCAGCAGTTTAGTCGCCTACTCCTACGAGCAGTACTTC. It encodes CASSLVAYSYEQYF. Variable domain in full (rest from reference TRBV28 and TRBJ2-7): DVKVTQSSRYLVKRTGEKVFLECVQDMDHENMFWYRQDPGLGLRLIYFSYDVKMKEKGDIPEGYSVSREKKERFSLILESASTNQTSMYLCASSLVAYSYEQYFGPGTRLTVT.

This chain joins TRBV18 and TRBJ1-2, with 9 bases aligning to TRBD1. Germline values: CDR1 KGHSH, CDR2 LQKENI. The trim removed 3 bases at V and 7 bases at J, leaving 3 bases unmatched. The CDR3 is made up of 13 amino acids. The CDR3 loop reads CASSPGTGSGYTF. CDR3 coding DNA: TGTGCCAGCTCACCCGGGACAGGGAGTGGCTACACCTTC.

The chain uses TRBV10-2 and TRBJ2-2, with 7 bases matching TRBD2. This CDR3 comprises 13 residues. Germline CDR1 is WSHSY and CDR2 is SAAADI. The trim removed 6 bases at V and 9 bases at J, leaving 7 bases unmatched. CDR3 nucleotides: TGCGCCAGCAGCCTCAGGGAGGGCCGGGAGCTGTTTTTT. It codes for CASSLREGRELFF.

The CDR3 nucleotides are TGCGCCAGCAGCTTTCAGGCGATGGTTAATGAAAAACTGTTTTTT. This encodes CASSFQAMVNEKLFF. The chain combines TRBV5-1 with TRBJ1-4; D remains ambiguous. There are 15 residues in the CDR3. The germline V gene has CDR1 SGHRS and CDR2 YFSETQ. The ends were cut back, 2 bases at V and 4 bases at J, with 12 bases in the middle.

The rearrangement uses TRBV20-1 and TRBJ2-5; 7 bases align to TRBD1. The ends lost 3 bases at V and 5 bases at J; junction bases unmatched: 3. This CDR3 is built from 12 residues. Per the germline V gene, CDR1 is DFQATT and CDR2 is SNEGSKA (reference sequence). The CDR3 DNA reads TGCAGTGCTAGTAGACAGGGCGAGACCCAGTACTTC. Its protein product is CSASRQGETQYF.

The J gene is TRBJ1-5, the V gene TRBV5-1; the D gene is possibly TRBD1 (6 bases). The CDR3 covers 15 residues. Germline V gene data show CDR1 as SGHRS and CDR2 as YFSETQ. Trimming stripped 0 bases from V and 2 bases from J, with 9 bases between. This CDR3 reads CASSLEAGGNQPQHF. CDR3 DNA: TGCGCCAGCAGCTTGGAGGCAGGGGGCAATCAGCCCCAGCATTTT.

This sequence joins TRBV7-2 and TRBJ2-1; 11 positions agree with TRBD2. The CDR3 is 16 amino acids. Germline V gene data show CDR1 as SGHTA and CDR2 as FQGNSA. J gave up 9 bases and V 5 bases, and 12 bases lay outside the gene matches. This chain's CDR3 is CASSLGVAGGQGEQFF. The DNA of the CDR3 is TGTGCCAGCAGCCTCGGGGTAGCGGGGGGGCAGGGTGAGCAGTTCTTC. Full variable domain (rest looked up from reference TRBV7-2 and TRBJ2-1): GAGVSQSPSNKVTEKGKDVELRCDPISGHTALYWYRQSLGQGLEFLIYFQGNSAPDKSGLPSDRFSAERTGGSVSTLTIQRTQQEDSAVYLCASSLGVAGGQGEQFFGPGTRLTVL.

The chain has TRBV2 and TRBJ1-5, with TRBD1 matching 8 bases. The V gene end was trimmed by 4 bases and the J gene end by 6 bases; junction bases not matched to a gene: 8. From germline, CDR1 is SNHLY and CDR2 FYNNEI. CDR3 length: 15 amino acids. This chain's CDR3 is CASSVQGAGGQPQHF. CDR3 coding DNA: TGTGCCAGCAGTGTGCAGGGGGCTGGGGGTCAGCCCCAGCATTTT.

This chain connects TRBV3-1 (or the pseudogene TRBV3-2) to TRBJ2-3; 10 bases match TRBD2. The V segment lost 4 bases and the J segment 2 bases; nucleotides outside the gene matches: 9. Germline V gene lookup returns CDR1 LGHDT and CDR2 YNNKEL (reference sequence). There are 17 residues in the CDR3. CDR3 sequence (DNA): TGTGCCAGCAGCCTCGACCGCCTAGCGGGGGTCACAGATACGCAGTATTTT. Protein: CASSLDRLAGVTDTQYF.

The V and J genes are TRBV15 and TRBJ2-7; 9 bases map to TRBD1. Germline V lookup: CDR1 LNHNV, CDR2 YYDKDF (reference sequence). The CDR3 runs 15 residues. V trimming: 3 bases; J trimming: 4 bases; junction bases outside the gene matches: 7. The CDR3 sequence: CATSSTGGTPYEQYF. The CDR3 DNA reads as TGTGCCACCAGCAGCACAGGGGGCACGCCGTACGAGCAGTACTTC. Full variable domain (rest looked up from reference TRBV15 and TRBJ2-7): DAMVIQNPRYQVTQFGKPVTLSCSQTLNHNVMYWYQQKSSQAPKLLFHYYDKDFNNEADTPDNFQSRRPNTSFCFLDIRSPGLGDTAMYLCATSSTGGTPYEQYFGPGTRLTVT.

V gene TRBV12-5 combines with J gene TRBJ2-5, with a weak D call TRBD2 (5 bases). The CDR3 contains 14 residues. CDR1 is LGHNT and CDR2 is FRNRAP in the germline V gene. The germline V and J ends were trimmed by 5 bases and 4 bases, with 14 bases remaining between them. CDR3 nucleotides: TGTGCTAGTGGTCCTGGGCACGGAGGAGAGACCCAGTACTTC. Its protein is CASGPGHGGETQYF.

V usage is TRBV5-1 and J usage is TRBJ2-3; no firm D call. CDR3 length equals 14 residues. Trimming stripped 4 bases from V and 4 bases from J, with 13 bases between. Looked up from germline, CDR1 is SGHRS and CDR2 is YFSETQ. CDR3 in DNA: TGCGCCAGCAGCCGGTATTCATTCGCAGATACGCAGTATTTT. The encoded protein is CASSRYSFADTQYF.

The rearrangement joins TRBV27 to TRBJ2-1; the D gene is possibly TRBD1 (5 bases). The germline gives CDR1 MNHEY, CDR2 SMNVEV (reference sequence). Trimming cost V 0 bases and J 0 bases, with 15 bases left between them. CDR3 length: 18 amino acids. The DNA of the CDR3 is TGTGCCAGCAGTTTATCGGGTCGAAGGACAAACTCCTACAATGAGCAGTTCTTC. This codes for CASSLSGRRTNSYNEQFF.

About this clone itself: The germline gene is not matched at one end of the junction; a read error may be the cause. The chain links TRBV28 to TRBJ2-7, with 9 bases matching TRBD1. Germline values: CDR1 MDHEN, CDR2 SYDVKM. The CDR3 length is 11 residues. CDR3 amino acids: CASSAGTGYRF. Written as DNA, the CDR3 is TGTGCCAGCAGCGCCGGGACAGGGTATAGGTTC.

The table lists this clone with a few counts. In nucleotides, the CDR3 is TGTGCCAGCAGCATCGGGTATGGTAGCGCTAGCACAGATACGCAGTATTTT. It specifies CASSIGYGSASTDTQYF. The V and J genes are TRBV11-2 and TRBJ2-3; tentatively, D is TRBD2 (5 bases). The CDR3 totals 17 residues. The germline V and J ends were trimmed by 5 bases and 0 bases, with 18 bases remaining between them. Looked up from germline, CDR1 is SGHAT and CDR2 is FQNNGV.

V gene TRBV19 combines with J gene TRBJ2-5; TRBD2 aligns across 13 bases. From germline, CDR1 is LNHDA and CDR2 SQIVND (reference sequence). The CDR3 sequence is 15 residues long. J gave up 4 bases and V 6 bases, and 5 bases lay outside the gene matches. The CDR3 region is CASRGGLAGRETQYF. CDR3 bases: TGTGCCAGTAGGGGGGGACTAGCGGGACGAGAGACCCAGTACTTC. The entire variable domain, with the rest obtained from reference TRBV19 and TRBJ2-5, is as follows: DGGITQSPKYLFRKEGQNVTLSCEQNLNHDAMYWYRQDPGQGLRLIYYSQIVNDFQKGDIAEGYSVSREKKESFPLTVTSAQKNPTAFYLCASRGGLAGRETQYFGPGTRLLVL.

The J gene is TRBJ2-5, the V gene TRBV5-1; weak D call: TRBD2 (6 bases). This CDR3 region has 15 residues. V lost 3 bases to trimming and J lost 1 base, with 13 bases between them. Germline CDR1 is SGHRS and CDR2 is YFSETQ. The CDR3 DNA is TGCGCCAGCAGCTCTATCGGGGGTTTCCAAGAGACCCAGTACTTC. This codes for CASSSIGGFQETQYF.

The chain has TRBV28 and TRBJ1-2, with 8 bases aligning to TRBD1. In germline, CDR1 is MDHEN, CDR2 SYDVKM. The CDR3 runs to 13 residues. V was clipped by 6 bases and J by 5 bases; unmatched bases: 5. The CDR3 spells CASSRDRKYGYTF. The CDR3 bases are TGTGCCAGCAGCCGGGACAGGAAATATGGCTACACCTTC.

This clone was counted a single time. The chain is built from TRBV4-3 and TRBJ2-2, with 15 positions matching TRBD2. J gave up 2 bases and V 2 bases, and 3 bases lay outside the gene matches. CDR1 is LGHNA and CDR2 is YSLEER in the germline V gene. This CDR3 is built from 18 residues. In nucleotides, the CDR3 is TGCGCCAGCAGCCAACCGGGACTAGCGGGGGGAAACACCGGGGAGCTGTTTTTT. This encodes CASSQPGLAGGNTGELFF.

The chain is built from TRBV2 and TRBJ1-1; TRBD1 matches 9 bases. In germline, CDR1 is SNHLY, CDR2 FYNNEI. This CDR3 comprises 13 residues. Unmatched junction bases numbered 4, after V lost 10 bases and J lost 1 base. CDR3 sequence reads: CATHRGRNTEAFF. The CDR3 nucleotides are TGTGCCACCCACAGGGGGCGGAACACTGAAGCTTTCTTT.

CDR3: CASEGDFYGYTF. CDR3 nucleotides: TGTGCCAGCGAAGGGGACTTCTATGGCTACACCTTC. The V call is TRBV25-1, the J call TRBJ1-2; D might be TRBD1 (5 bases). Per germline, CDR1 MGHDK and CDR2 SYGVNS. The CDR3 consists of 12 residues. V was clipped by 8 bases and J by 4 bases, with 11 bases between them.

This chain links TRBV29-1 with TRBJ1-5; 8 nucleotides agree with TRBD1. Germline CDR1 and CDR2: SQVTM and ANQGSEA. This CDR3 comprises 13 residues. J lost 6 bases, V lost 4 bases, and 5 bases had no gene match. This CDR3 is CSVARRGLQPQHF. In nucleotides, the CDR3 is TGCAGCGTTGCCCGCAGGGGGCTTCAGCCCCAGCATTTT.

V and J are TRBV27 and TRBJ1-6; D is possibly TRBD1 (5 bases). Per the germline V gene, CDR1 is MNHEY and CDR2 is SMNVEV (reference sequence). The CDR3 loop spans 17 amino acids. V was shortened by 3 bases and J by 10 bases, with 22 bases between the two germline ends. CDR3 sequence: CASSLGPGGRVISPLHF. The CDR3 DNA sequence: TGTGCCAGCAGTTTGGGGCCCGGGGGAAGGGTAATATCACCCCTCCACTTT.

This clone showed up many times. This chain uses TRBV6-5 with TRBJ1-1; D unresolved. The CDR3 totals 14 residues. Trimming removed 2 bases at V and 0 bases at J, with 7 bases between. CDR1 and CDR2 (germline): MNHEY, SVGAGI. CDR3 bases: TGTGCCAGCAGTTACGGTGGAGTGAACACTGAAGCTTTCTTT. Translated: CASSYGGVNTEAFF.

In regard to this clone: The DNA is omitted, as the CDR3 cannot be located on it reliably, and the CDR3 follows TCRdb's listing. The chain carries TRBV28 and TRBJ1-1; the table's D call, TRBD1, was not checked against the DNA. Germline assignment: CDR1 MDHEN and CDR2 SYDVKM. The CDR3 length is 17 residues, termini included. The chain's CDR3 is CASSFLAGWMGYTEAFF.

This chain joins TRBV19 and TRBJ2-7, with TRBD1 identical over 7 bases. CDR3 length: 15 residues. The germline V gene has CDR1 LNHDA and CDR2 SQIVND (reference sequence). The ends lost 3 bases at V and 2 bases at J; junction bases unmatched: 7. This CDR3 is CASSINRDRAYEQYF. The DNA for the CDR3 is TGTGCCAGTAGTATCAACCGGGACAGAGCCTACGAGCAGTACTTC.

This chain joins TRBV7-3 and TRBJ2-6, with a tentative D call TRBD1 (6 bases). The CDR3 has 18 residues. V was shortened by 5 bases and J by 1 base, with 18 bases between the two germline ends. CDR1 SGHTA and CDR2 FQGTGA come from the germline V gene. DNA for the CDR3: TGTGCCAGCAGCCCCCGTGGGACATCACTTTCTGGGGCCAACGTCCTGACTTTC. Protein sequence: CASSPRGTSLSGANVLTF.